These T cell receptor beta chains were read from a single sample in a study of blood T cells in healthy people across ages. TCRdb passed the 5' RACE reads through MiXCR, listing each CDR3 protein once. The sample has more than 1 million distinct CDR3 sequences, 40% to 55% seen once. Material: blood. Receptors originate from a woman aged 60 to 75 in good health. Each CDR3 is given with its conserved first and last residue. A D gene is named only where the DNA matches it firmly. Size values are once, few and many counts, or a class for expanded clones, and some rows have none.

v_call	j_call	clone_size	d_call	cdr3_nt	cdr3_aa
TRBV29-1	TRBJ2-5	few	-	TGCAGCGTTGAAACTCATACCGGGGGCGAAGAGACCCAGTACTTC	CSVETHTGGEETQYF
TRBV20-1	TRBJ2-7	-	TRBD2	TGCAGTGCTAGATTAACTAGCGGAGTTCCCTACGAGCAGTACTTC	CSARLTSGVPYEQYF
TRBV27	TRBJ1-5	-	-	TGTGCCAGCCCAAACAGGGATAGAGGCAATCAGCCCCAGCATTTT	CASPNRDRGNQPQHF
TRBV11-1	TRBJ2-1	-	-	TGTGCCAGCAGCTTAGGGGACGCACTCAACTCCTACAATGAGCAGTTCTTC	CASSLGDALNSYNEQFF
TRBV5-5	TRBJ2-7	-	TRBD2	TGTGCCAGCAGCTTGGTTCTAGCGGGAGTTTCCCACGAGCAGTACTTC	CASSLVLAGVSHEQYF
TRBV29-1	TRBJ2-5	-	-	TGCAGCGTTGAAGATCAGGGGACAACCCAGTACTTC	CSVEDQGTTQYF
TRBV20-1	TRBJ1-2	-	TRBD1	TGCAGTGCTAGGTTTGACAGGGGTAACTATGGCTACACCTTC	CSARFDRGNYGYTF
TRBV18	TRBJ2-1	-	-	TGTGCCAGCTCAGAGGTGGCTACAGACTACAATGAGCAGTTCTTC	CASSEVATDYNEQFF
TRBV11-3	TRBJ2-1	few	-	TGTGCCAGCAGCTCGAACATGGGATATGAGCAGTTCTTC	CASSSNMGYEQFF
TRBV18	TRBJ2-7	-	-	TGTGCCAGCTCACCGCCGGCCCCCTCCAACGAGCAGTACTTC	CASSPPAPSNEQYF
TRBV20-1	TRBJ2-7	-	TRBD1	TGCAGTGCCCAGTCCCCTACAGGGGCCTACGAGCAGTACTTC	CSAQSPTGAYEQYF
TRBV7-8	TRBJ1-1	few	-	TGTGCCAGCAGCCCCGGCTTGGTCACTGAAGCTTTCTTT	CASSPGLVTEAFF
TRBV18	TRBJ1-5	-	TRBD1	TGTGCCAGCTCACCAGATGTGACAGGGGCGGGACAGCCCCAGCATTTT	CASSPDVTGAGQPQHF
TRBV30	TRBJ2-7	-	-	TGTGCCTGGAGTGGAAGGCTAGGCGGCGAGCAGTACTTC	CAWSGRLGGEQYF
TRBV29-1	TRBJ2-3	-	TRBD2	TGCAGCGTTGAGGGGGGACTAGCGGGACCACTAGATACGCAGTATTTT	CSVEGGLAGPLDTQYF
TRBV6-1	TRBJ1-2	-	-	TGTGCCAGCAGTGAATTCAGGGACTATGGCCACACCTTC	CASSEFRDYGHTF
TRBV6-6	TRBJ2-3	-	-	TGTGCCAGCAGTTACCCACTAGCTCGCGGGCGGGATACGCAGTATTTT	CASSYPLARGRDTQYF
TRBV4-2	TRBJ1-5	-	-	TGTGCCAGCAGCCAAGGACGTTATCAGCCCCAGCATTTT	CASSQGRYQPQHF
TRBV7-9	TRBJ2-1	-	-	TGTGCCTGCAGCTTACAAAGAAGCCTTTGGAATGAGCAGTTCTTC	CACSLQRSLWNEQFF
TRBV5-1	TRBJ2-6	-	-	TGCGCCAGCAGCTTTAACGTGATGGGCTCTGGGGCCAACGTCCTGACTTTC	CASSFNVMGSGANVLTF
TRBV12-3/TRBV12-4	TRBJ2-3	-	-	TGTGCCAGCACACCTGCTAGGGGGTTCACAGATACGCAGTATTTT	CASTPARGFTDTQYF
TRBV7-9	TRBJ2-7	-	-	TGTGCCAGCAGCTTACTTTCGGGGGCGAGTCCCTACGAGCAGTACTTC	CASSLLSGASPYEQYF
TRBV7-9	TRBJ2-1	-	TRBD2	TGTGCCAGCAGCTTCCTTAGGGAGGGTGAGCAGTTCTTC	CASSFLREGEQFF
TRBV20-1	TRBJ2-7	many	-	TGCAGTGCCAGCCCGGTGGGGGGCGCGGGCACCTATCAATCCTACGAGCAGTACTTC	CSASPVGGAGTYQSYEQYF
TRBV3-1	TRBJ2-1	-	-	TGTGCCACCATGGGGCTGACAAATGAGCAGTTCTTC	CATMGLTNEQFF
TRBV27	TRBJ2-7	-	TRBD2	TGTGCCAGCAGTCCATGGACTAGCGGGAGATCGAGCGAGCAGTACTTC	CASSPWTSGRSSEQYF
TRBV9	TRBJ2-1	-	TRBD2	TGTGCCAGCAGCCTAGAGGTAGGACTAGCGGGGCCTTGGTGCAATGAGCAGTTCTTC	CASSLEVGLAGPWCNEQFF
TRBV29-1	TRBJ2-5	-	-	TGCAGCGTGGAACCGGGACGCGAAGAGACCCAGTACTTC	CSVEPGREETQYF
TRBV6-4	TRBJ2-5	few	-	TGTGCCAGCGCCCGGGACATCCAAGAGACCCAGTACTTC	CASARDIQETQYF
TRBV10-3	TRBJ2-7	-	-	TGTGCCATCAGTAGCGGAGGCTACGAGCAGTACTTC	CAISSGGYEQYF
TRBV29-1	TRBJ2-7	once	-	TGCAGCGTTGGCGGGGACAGTCTATCCTACGAGCAGTACTTC	CSVGGDSLSYEQYF
TRBV5-1	TRBJ2-7	-	TRBD1	TGCGCCAGCAACCTCGGACAGGACTCTGGCGAGCAGTACTTC	CASNLGQDSGEQYF
TRBV12-3/TRBV12-4	TRBJ1-2	-	-	TGTGCCAGCAGCCACAGGTCCTATGGCTACACCTTC	CASSHRSYGYTF
TRBV10-3	TRBJ1-2	few	-	TGTGCCATCAGGCCGGATAGATTAAACTATGGCTACACCTTC	CAIRPDRLNYGYTF
TRBV7-2	TRBJ2-1	few	-	TGTGCCAGCAGCCCATTCCGTAACCACAATGAGCAGTTCTTC	CASSPFRNHNEQFF
TRBV6-2/TRBV6-3	TRBJ2-4	-	TRBD1	TGTGCCAGCAGTGACAGGGGGCTCGTCATTCAGTACTTC	CASSDRGLVIQYF
TRBV27	TRBJ2-1	few	TRBD2	TGTGCCAGCAGTTCCCCAGGGACTACCTCCTACAATGAGCAGTTCTTC	CASSSPGTTSYNEQFF
TRBV20-1	TRBJ1-2	few	-	TGCAGTGCTACCAGGTCCAACTATGGCTACACCTTC	CSATRSNYGYTF
TRBV2	TRBJ1-1	-	TRBD1	TGTGCCAGCAGTGAGATAGGCAGGGGGCTGAACACTGAAGCTTTCTTT	CASSEIGRGLNTEAFF
TRBV13	TRBJ1-4	-	TRBD1	TGTGCCAGCAGCTTAGGCCTTCAGGGGGATGAAAAACTGTTTTTT	CASSLGLQGDEKLFF
TRBV6-6	TRBJ1-4	few	TRBD1	TGTGCCAGCAGTTGGACGGGACAGCCTAATGAAAAACTGTTTTTT	CASSWTGQPNEKLFF
TRBV27	TRBJ1-2	-	-	TGTGCCAGCAGTTCTTCATTGGGAGCTAACTATGGCTACACCTTC	CASSSSLGANYGYTF
TRBV5-6	TRBJ2-3	once	-	TGTGCCAGCAGCGAGAGGGGCGCGGGGCCGCAGTATTTT	CASSERGAGPQYF